Included here is one T cell receptor beta chain sequence, with context. Its antigen specificity is not known. Base qualities are not provided; no much larger clone lies one nucleotide away. Patients with autoimmune disease history or receiving systemic immunosuppression were excluded from the trial. Peripheral blood for TCR sequencing was drawn from every dose cohort at baseline, at cycle 4 day 1 and at cycle 7 day 1. The samples were drawn from a first-in-human, open-label, multicenter phase I dose-escalation trial of ivuxolimab. Adults with locally advanced or metastatic melanoma, renal cell carcinoma, hepatocellular carcinoma or head and neck squamous cell carcinoma were enrolled in the trial. CD4+ and CD8+ T cells were sorted separately from peripheral blood before TCR sequencing. Genomic DNA was isolated from the sorted cells so that the TCRbeta CDR3 region could be sequenced. The immunoSEQ Assay was used for sequencing of TCRbeta CDR3 regions. The source is immuneACCESS, and TCRdb retained only in-frame sequences with V and J called. Part of the clones is not carried over; for the studies checked, unresolved V genes explain less than half of this, and the remainder is unexplained. The sample includes approximately 60,000 clones, with 75% to 85% observed a single time. The ten top clones hold approximately 3.1% of the sample.

At the junction V is shortened by 4 bases and J by 3 bases, with 4 bases in between. The CDR3 starts with the cysteine, ends with the phenylalanine, and has 11 residues. Only the CDR3 DNA is retained, 33 bases long and in frame from the first base. The germline V gene supplies CDR1 SGHAT and CDR2 FQNNGV. The entry originates in a study of OX40 agonist ivuxolimab in advanced cancers. Regarding the complete study: Ivuxolimab was an agonistic, fully human IgG2 monoclonal antibody directed against OX40 (CD134), a costimulatory receptor. Intravenous ivuxolimab was administered to patients every 2 weeks at six dose levels: 0.01, 0.1, 0.3, 1.5, 3 and 10 mg/kg. Among the roughly 52 dose-escalation patients, around 20 had hepatocellular carcinoma, around 15 melanoma, 9 renal cell carcinoma and 9 head and neck cancer. The dose-escalation cohort was 80% to 90% male with a mean age of about 54 years, ranging from roughly 20 to 80. Prior anti-PD-1, anti-PD-L1 or anti-CTLA-4 therapy was permitted, and checkpoint inhibitors had been received by about 36% of dose-escalation patients. Partial responses occurred in three dose-escalation patients: two with cutaneous melanoma and one with hepatocellular carcinoma. The purpose of peripheral TCRbeta sequencing was to test whether ivuxolimab changed TCR sequence diversity and led to clonal T-cell expansion. The monotherapy dose-escalation portion (N ≈ 52 patients) of the phase I ivuxolimab trial is reported in the paper. Study-level results and caveats: On average, CD8+ T cells showed more expanded clones than CD4+ T cells after ivuxolimab. Partial responders in the 0.1-3.0 mg/kg groups had among the lowest normalized peripheral clonal expansion, especially among CD8+ T cells. Low levels of normalized T-cell clonal expansion were also seen in some patients who did not respond. Antigen specificity was not determined for the clonally expanded peripheral T cells. At doses of 0.1 to 3.0 mg/kg, clonal expansion of both CD4+ and CD8+ T cells in blood was seen between baseline and week 6.

The chain was built from TRBV11-2 and TRBJ2-7; the D gene is unclear. This TCR was recovered from an adult with an advanced solid tumor such as melanoma, head and neck, liver or kidney cancer. The sample was CD4+ or CD8+ T cells sorted from blood, taken in a trial of the OX40 agonist ivuxolimab. The nucleotide sequence is TGTGCCAGCAGCTCCCTCTACGAGCAGTACTTC. This yields the protein CASSSLYEQYF.